One sample yielded the 10 T cell receptor beta chains listed below, sequenced in a study of cytomegalovirus exposure and HLA in healthy donors. The method was immunoSEQ multiplex PCR; TCRdb's version includes in-frame clones alone and lacks a portion of them. Of tens of thousands of clones listed, around nine tenths are singletons. Source material: PBMCs. These TCRs come from a woman between 18 and 30 years old in good health and CMV-seropositive.

The CDR3 protein is CASSSQGVHPGELFF. The CDR3 DNA is TGTGCCAGCAGCTCACAGGGAGTTCATCCCGGGGAGCTGTTTTTT. V gene TRBV7-9 combines with J gene TRBJ2-2; D might be TRBD1 (6 bases). Germline lookup yields CDR1 SEHNR and CDR2 FQNEAQ (reference sequence). The CDR3 has 15 residues. V was clipped by 4 bases and J by 6 bases, with 15 bases between them.

The chain uses TRBV7-9 and TRBJ1-1; no definite D call. The V gene's germline CDR1 is SEHNR and CDR2 FQNEAQ (reference sequence). V was trimmed by 2 bases and J by 5 bases, leaving 6 bases between them. The CDR3 runs to 12 residues. This chain's CDR3 is CASSLSETEAFF. The DNA of the CDR3 is TGTGCCAGCAGCTTATCCGAGACTGAAGCTTTCTTT.

The table lists this clone with a count of one. The gene calls are TRBV7-9 and TRBJ1-2; possible D gene TRBD1, 5 bases. Germline lookup yields CDR1 SEHNR and CDR2 FQNEAQ (reference sequence). V lost 1 base and J lost 2, with 14 bases in between. The CDR3 length is 16 residues. CDR3 residues: CASSLVQGWLNYGYTF. The CDR3 DNA follows: TGTGCCAGCAGCTTAGTTCAGGGATGGTTAAACTATGGCTACACCTTC.

The chain combines TRBV9 with TRBJ2-1; 11 bases align to TRBD2. CDR3 size: 15 residues. In germline, CDR1 is SGDLS, CDR2 YYNGEE. V lost 1 base and J lost 4; bases outside the gene matches: 1. The CDR3 sequence is CASSVRLAGYNEQFF. The CDR3 nucleotides read TGTGCCAGCAGCGTACGACTAGCGGGGTACAATGAGCAGTTCTTC.

The chain is built from TRBV6-6 and TRBJ2-7; weak D call: TRBD1 (6 bases). Germline V lookup: CDR1 MNHNY, CDR2 SVGAGI (reference sequence). The CDR3 covers 13 residues. Trimming pared 1 base from V and 6 bases from J, leaving 10 bases between. CDR3 in DNA: TGTGCCAGCAGTTACTTTACAGGGTCCGAGCAGTACTTC. Translated, it gives CASSYFTGSEQYF.

This chain uses TRBV27 with TRBJ1-2; D is perhaps TRBD1 (5 bases). The length of the CDR3 is 15 residues. The V gene lost 4 bases and the J gene lost 6 bases, with 18 bases spanning the gap. Germline values: CDR1 MNHEY, CDR2 SMNVEV (reference sequence). Here the CDR3 reads CASSSYREGTHGYTF. CDR3 bases: TGTGCCAGCAGTTCATATAGGGAGGGGACGCATGGCTACACCTTC.

The gene calls are TRBV7-2 and TRBJ2-1; tentative D call: TRBD1 (6 bases). Trimming left V 4 bases short and J 10 bases short, with 11 bases between. This CDR3 comprises 12 residues. CDR1 SGHTA and CDR2 FQGNSA come from the germline V gene. The CDR3 loop reads CASSSAGVEQFF. The DNA for the CDR3 is TGTGCCAGCAGCTCTGCAGGGGTCGAGCAGTTCTTC.

The gene calls are TRBV28 and TRBJ2-7, with 10 nucleotides matching TRBD1. The V gene end was trimmed by 7 bases and the J gene end by 6 bases; junction bases not matched to a gene: 21. The CDR3 is 18 amino acids. CDR1 MDHEN and CDR2 SYDVKM come from the germline V gene. CDR3 nucleotide sequence: TGTGCCAGCATCCCGGGGCAAACTCCGGGACAGGGGACGGGCGAGCAGTACTTC. This translates into CASIPGQTPGQGTGEQYF.

The gene calls are TRBV11-2 and TRBJ2-3, with D possibly being TRBD1 (6 bases). Germline V lookup: CDR1 SGHAT, CDR2 FQNNGV. The CDR3 sequence is 16 residues long. V was shortened by 2 bases and J by 2 bases, with 14 bases between the two germline ends. The CDR3 sequence: CASSLPGTQNTDTQYF. The CDR3 bases are TGTGCCAGCAGCTTACCAGGGACACAAAACACAGATACGCAGTATTTT.

CDR3 sequence reads: CASSLTRGLVRELFF. The CDR3, as DNA: TGTGCCAGCAGTCTCACAAGAGGGCTGGTCCGGGAGCTGTTTTTT. The gene calls are TRBV28 and TRBJ2-2, with D perhaps matching TRBD2 (5 bases). CDR1 is MDHEN, CDR2 SYDVKM, per germline. CDR3 size: 15 residues. The V end was cut by 5 bases, the J end by 9 bases, with 19 bases between. Using reference TRBV28 and TRBJ2-2 for the parts outside the CDR3, the full variable domain is DVKVTQSSRYLVKRTGEKVFLECVQDMDHENMFWYRQDPGLGLRLIYFSYDVKMKEKGDIPEGYSVSREKKERFSLILESASTNQTSMYLCASSLTRGLVRELFFGEGSRLTVL.